This is a list of T cell receptor beta chains from one sample in a study of beta chain features in type 1 diabetes. Generated by immunoSEQ multiplex PCR, the TCRdb table keeps only in-frame clones and is missing some. The repertoire holds about 900,000 clones, with about 17% as singletons. Sequencing was done on a sample of naive CD4+ T cells from blood. These receptors were obtained from a woman aged 18-29 years in good health. CDR3s include the opening cysteine and the closing phenylalanine or tryptophan. The order of the fields is D gene, clone size, V gene, J gene, CDR3 DNA, CDR3 protein. The D gene is left open where the match is weak. The listing skips clone size in some rows; elsewhere it reads once, few, many or a size class.

.	.	TRBV5-1	TRBJ2-7	TGCGCCAGCAGCCCTACACCCTACACGGTCGACGAGCAGTACTTC	CASSPTPYTVDEQYF
.	.	TRBV11-2	TRBJ1-5	TGTGCCAGCAGCTTAGCGAGCAATCAGCCCCAGCATTTT	CASSLASNQPQHF
.	.	TRBV21-1	TRBJ2-7	TGTGCCAGCAGCGTAGCCCTGGTCCCCTTAGAGCGGGAAGGCTACGAGCAGTACTTC	CASSVALVPLEREGYEQYF
.	few	TRBV6-6	TRBJ1-4	TGTGCCAGCAGTTACTCGAGGGGGAGAAGTGAAAAACTGTTTTTT	CASSYSRGRSEKLFF
TRBD1	once	TRBV18	TRBJ2-7	TGTGCCAGCTCAAAAACGGGACAGGGGTACGAGCAGTACTTC	CASSKTGQGYEQYF
TRBD2	.	TRBV9	TRBJ2-3	TGTGCCAGCAGCGCCGGGACTAGCGGATTCACAGATACGCAGTATTTT	CASSAGTSGFTDTQYF
TRBD2	few	TRBV4-3	TRBJ2-2	TGCGCCAGCAGCCGGACGACTAGCGGTTACACCGGGGAGCTGTTTTTT	CASSRTTSGYTGELFF
.	.	TRBV25-1	TRBJ2-1	TGTGCCAGCAGTAGATACAATGAGCAGTTCTTC	CASSRYNEQFF
TRBD2	few	TRBV10-3	TRBJ2-1	TGTGCCAGCAGTTACGTAACTAGCGGGAGGAATGAGCAGTTCTTC	CASSYVTSGRNEQFF
TRBD1	few	TRBV6-6	TRBJ1-1	TGTGCCAGCAGTCCCGACAGGGTACAAGCTTTCTTT	CASSPDRVQAFF
TRBD1	.	TRBV28	TRBJ1-2	TGTGCCAGCAGCGTCCCAGGGGGTGGCTACACCTTC	CASSVPGGGYTF
TRBD2	few	TRBV9	TRBJ2-7	TGTGCCAGCAGCCGGACTAGCGGGGGAATCTACGAGCAGTACTTC	CASSRTSGGIYEQYF
.	many	TRBV23-1	TRBJ2-2	TGCGCCAGCAGTCAGGGACCCGTGTGGTGGACCGGGGAGCTGTTTTTT	CASSQGPVWWTGELFF
.	.	TRBV28	TRBJ2-7	TGTGCCAGCAGTTCCCTGGGCTACGAGCAGTACTTC	CASSSLGYEQYF
.	.	TRBV7-2	TRBJ1-4	TGTGCCAGCAGCTTAGTCGGGGGGCGAAATGAAAAACTGTTTTTT	CASSLVGGRNEKLFF
TRBD2	.	TRBV18	TRBJ2-1	TGTGCCAGCTCCAGCGGGAGGGACAATGAGCAGTTCTTC	CASSSGRDNEQFF
TRBD1	.	TRBV11-2	TRBJ1-2	TGTGCCAGCAGCCCAGGGATGCAGGGGGCGACGAACAATGGCTACACCTTC	CASSPGMQGATNNGYTF
.	.	TRBV7-2	TRBJ2-1	TGTGCCAGCAGCTTAGTTTCCCTAGCAGGCAATGAGCAGTTCTTC	CASSLVSLAGNEQFF
.	.	TRBV2	TRBJ2-4	TGTGCCAGCAGTGCTGGCAGGGCGCTAGCCAAAAACATTCAGTACTTC	CASSAGRALAKNIQYF
.	few	TRBV6-5	TRBJ2-5	TGTGCCAGCAGTTACTACCGCGGGACACACCAAGAGACCCAGTACTTC	CASSYYRGTHQETQYF
.	few	TRBV5-6	TRBJ2-1	TGTGCCAGCAGCTACAGGGTAGGCCCCTACAATGAGCAGTTCTTC	CASSYRVGPYNEQFF
.	.	TRBV2	TRBJ1-2	TGTGCCAGCAGTGCACGGTTAAACTATGGCTACACCTTC	CASSARLNYGYTF
.	few	TRBV7-2	TRBJ2-1	TGTGCCAGCAGCTTAGGGTGGCCACAGGACAATGAGCAGTTCTTC	CASSLGWPQDNEQFF
.	.	TRBV11-1	TRBJ2-5	TGTGCCAGCAGCTTAAAGGATAAGCCCTGGGCCCAGTACTTC	CASSLKDKPWAQYF
.	few	TRBV28	TRBJ2-3	TGTGCCAGCAGTTTGGCCGGGACTGGAGGGGACACAGATACGCAGTATTTT	CASSLAGTGGDTDTQYF
.	.	TRBV2	TRBJ2-1	TGTGCCAGCAGTGATAAGGGGTGGAATGAGCAGTTCTTC	CASSDKGWNEQFF
.	few	TRBV19	TRBJ2-2	TGTGCCAGTAGTCTGAGGGGGACTTCCACCGGGGAGCTGTTTTTT	CASSLRGTSTGELFF
.	few	TRBV20-1	TRBJ2-5	TGCAGTGCTAGCGGGGAGGAGACCCAGTACTTC	CSASGEETQYF
.	.	TRBV5-1	TRBJ2-3	TGCGCCAGCAGCTTGCTAGGGGTCGTCACAGATACGCAGTATTTT	CASSLLGVVTDTQYF
.	few	TRBV20-1	TRBJ2-3	TGCAGTGCTAGAGTCGAGAATACGCAGTATTTT	CSARVENTQYF
TRBD2	few	TRBV25-1	TRBJ2-7	TGTGCCAGCAGTGAAGGGGGAGGGCTGCGCTTC	CASSEGGGLRF
.	.	TRBV28	TRBJ1-2	TGTGCCAGCTACCGGGGGACCCGTGATACCAATGGCTACACCTTC	CASYRGTRDTNGYTF
.	few	TRBV10-3	TRBJ1-1	TGTGCCATCAGTGAGCAGGGAGGTGAAGCTTTCTTT	CAISEQGGEAFF
.	.	TRBV5-4	TRBJ1-2	TGTGCCAGCAGCCAATCTAACTATGGCTACACCTTC	CASSQSNYGYTF
TRBD2	.	TRBV5-6	TRBJ2-1	TGTGCCAGCAGCGTGGGACTAGCGTCTAACAATGAGCAGTTCTTC	CASSVGLASNNEQFF
.	few	TRBV7-2	TRBJ2-2	TGTGCCAGCAGCTTTTACAGGGAAACCGGGGAGCTGTTTTTT	CASSFYRETGELFF
TRBD1	.	TRBV5-4	TRBJ2-7	TGTGCCAGCAGCAGGGGGACAGCTAGCTCCTACGAGCAGTACTTC	CASSRGTASSYEQYF
.	few	TRBV7-2	TRBJ2-2	TGTGCCAGCAGCAAAAACACCGGGGAGCTGTTTTTT	CASSKNTGELFF
.	.	TRBV19	TRBJ1-5	TGTGCCAGTAGTACCCACCGGGGGCCCCAGCATTTT	CASSTHRGPQHF
.	.	TRBV7-9	TRBJ2-1	TGTGCCAGCAGCTCCCCTACGGCTAGCGTTCGTGAGCAGTTCTTC	CASSSPTASVREQFF
.	few	TRBV6-1	TRBJ2-7	TGTGCCAGCAGTGAACCGGGTCTCTCCATTTACGAGCAGTACTTC	CASSEPGLSIYEQYF